Following are 14 T cell receptor beta chains from one sample sequenced in a study of blood T cells in healthy people across ages. Then a second PCR, running about 7 to 11 cycles, was carried out with a sample-barcoded 5' primer and a J-beta primer mix. TCRdb redid the calling of the 5' RACE reads with MiXCR, one entry per CDR3 protein. The sample lists hundreds of thousands of distinct CDR3 sequences, 58% occurring once. Sequences were obtained from blood. The receptors here all came from a man aged 60-69 years in good health.

This clonotype was recorded a few times. The chain recombines TRBV28 with TRBJ1-1, with TRBD1 matching over 8 bases. V gave up 4 bases and J gave up 1 base; unmatched junction bases: 8. The CDR3 extends over 16 amino acids. CDR1 is MDHEN and CDR2 is SYDVKM in the germline V gene. The CDR3 loop reads CASSYPGGLTNTEAFF. CDR3 coding DNA: TGTGCCAGCAGTTACCCAGGGGGCTTAACGAACACTGAAGCTTTCTTT.

Comments on this clonotype: A read error may account for a junction end that differs from germline. V gene TRBV5-4 combines with J gene TRBJ2-5, with 10 positions matching TRBD2. CDR3 length: 15 amino acids. CDR1 and CDR2 from the germline V gene are SGHNT and YYREEE (reference sequence). CDR3: CASSRWTSGQGTQYF. In DNA form, the CDR3 reads TGTGCCAGCAGCCGGTGGACTAGCGGACAAGGGACCCAGTACTTC.

The chain combines TRBV6-1 with TRBJ2-3; 7 nucleotides align to TRBD1. Germline trimming cut 7 bases from V and 4 bases from J; bases unmatched to any gene: 5. The CDR3 is 13 residues long. CDR1 is MNHNS, CDR2 SASEGT, per germline. This CDR3 is CASNTGVADTQYF. The CDR3 DNA follows: TGTGCCAGCAATACAGGGGTAGCAGATACGCAGTATTTT.

The rearrangement joins TRBV7-2 to TRBJ2-3; TRBD2 matches 11 bases. The J segment lost 7 bases and the V segment lost 5 bases, leaving 17 bases of the junction unmatched. Looked up from germline, CDR1 is SGHTA and CDR2 is FQGNSA. The CDR3 totals 18 residues. CDR3 in DNA: TGTGCCAGCAGCGGGCCGACTCATACTAGCGGGGGACGATATACGCAGTATTTT. Amino acids: CASSGPTHTSGGRYTQYF. Full variable domain (rest looked up from reference TRBV7-2 and TRBJ2-3): GAGVSQSPSNKVTEKGKDVELRCDPISGHTALYWYRQSLGQGLEFLIYFQGNSAPDKSGLPSDRFSAERTGGSVSTLTIQRTQQEDSAVYLCASSGPTHTSGGRYTQYFGPGTRLTVL.

V and J are TRBV7-9 and TRBJ2-3; 7 bases agree with TRBD2. The CDR3 is 14 amino acids. CDR1 and CDR2 (germline): SEHNR, FQNEAQ (reference sequence). Losses at the gene ends were 5 bases for V and 5 bases for J; bases not matched to a gene: 7. This chain's CDR3 is CASSRDSGGDTQYF. CDR3 coding DNA: TGTGCCAGCAGCAGGGACTCGGGAGGAGATACGCAGTATTTT.

The chain uses TRBV5-1 and TRBJ2-5; 9 bases align to TRBD1. The CDR3 contains 18 residues. J gave up 0 bases and V 3 bases, and 12 bases lay outside the gene matches. CDR1 is SGHRS, CDR2 YFSETQ, per germline. For the CDR3, the DNA is TGCGCCAGCAGCTATACAGGGGGCCCCGGTCCCTACCAAGAGACCCAGTACTTC. It encodes CASSYTGGPGPYQETQYF. Supplemented by reference TRBV5-1 and TRBJ2-5, the full variable domain reads KAGVTQTPRYLIKTRGQQVTLSCSPISGHRSVSWYQQTPGQGLQFLFEYFSETQRNKGNFPGRFSGRQFSNSRSEMNVSTLELGDSALYLCASSYTGGPGPYQETQYFGPGTRLLVL.

This clonotype was seen a few times. The J gene is TRBJ2-1, the V gene TRBV7-9, with D perhaps matching TRBD2 (5 bases). The CDR3 length is 14 residues. CDR1 is SEHNR and CDR2 is FQNEAQ in the germline V gene (reference sequence). V gave up 5 bases and J gave up 7 bases, with 15 bases separating them. The CDR3 protein is CASSQPLPGNEQFF. CDR3 in DNA: TGTGCCAGCAGCCAGCCTCTCCCGGGGAATGAGCAGTTCTTC.

The V call is TRBV2, the J call TRBJ1-2, with a possible D match to TRBD1 (5 bases). Germline values: CDR1 SNHLY, CDR2 FYNNEI. Trimming removed 1 base from V and 8 bases from J, with 11 bases in between. The CDR3 contains 13 residues. In DNA, the CDR3 is TGTGCCAGCAGTGAAGGGGCAGGGTCGGGCTACACCTTC. It specifies CASSEGAGSGYTF.

This chain uses TRBV7-2 with TRBJ1-1, with no clear D. V lost 2 bases and J lost 6, with 7 bases in between. CDR1 is SGHTA and CDR2 is FQGNSA in the germline V gene. The CDR3 is 12 residues long. DNA of the CDR3: TGTGCCAGCAGCTTACCAGTCCCTGAAGCTTTCTTT. Its translation is CASSLPVPEAFF.

This clonotype was found once. The chain has TRBV3-1 and TRBJ2-5, with D unresolved. CDR3 length equals 11 residues. V lost 4 bases, J lost 7 bases, and 7 bases lay in between. The germline V gene encodes CDR1 LGHDT and CDR2 YNNKEL (reference sequence). The CDR3 region has the DNA TGTGCCAGCAGCCCCGGCCCGACCCAGTACTTC. Translated: CASSPGPTQYF.

In this sample, this clonotype turned up a few times. The chain uses TRBV29-1 and TRBJ2-6, with a weak D call TRBD1 (5 bases). The CDR3 extends over 15 amino acids. Germline-derived CDR1 and CDR2 are SQVTM and ANQGSEA. V was pared by 5 bases and J by 0 bases, with 11 bases between. The CDR3 loop is CSVLFGASGANVLTF. CDR3 nucleotides: TGCAGCGTTCTCTTTGGGGCCTCTGGGGCCAACGTCCTGACTTTC.

The chain employs TRBV12-3 or TRBV12-4 and TRBJ2-5; 10 nucleotides agree with TRBD1. J gave up 5 bases and V 5 bases, and 5 bases lay outside the gene matches. The CDR3 sequence is 14 residues long. Here the CDR3 DNA reads TGTGCCAGCAGTCGACAGGGGGCCTGGGAGACCCAGTACTTC. Its translation: CASSRQGAWETQYF.

V is TRBV20-1 and J is TRBJ2-1; tentative D call: TRBD2 (6 bases). CDR1 and CDR2 (germline): DFQATT, SNEGSKA (reference sequence). V was trimmed by 0 bases and J by 4 bases, leaving 16 bases between them. CDR3 size: 16 residues. The CDR3 is CSARDRAYSGYNEQFF. DNA for the CDR3: TGCAGTGCTAGAGATAGGGCCTATAGCGGATACAATGAGCAGTTCTTC.

This clonotype was observed a few times. The CDR3 here is CASSLGLEHQETQYF. The CDR3 region has the DNA TGCGCCAGCAGCCTCGGACTAGAGCATCAAGAGACCCAGTACTTC. This chain uses TRBV4-1 with TRBJ2-5; 7 nucleotides line up with TRBD2. V lost 4 bases, J lost 2 bases, and 7 bases stayed unmatched. CDR1 MGHRA and CDR2 YSYEKL come from the germline V gene. The CDR3 runs to 15 residues.